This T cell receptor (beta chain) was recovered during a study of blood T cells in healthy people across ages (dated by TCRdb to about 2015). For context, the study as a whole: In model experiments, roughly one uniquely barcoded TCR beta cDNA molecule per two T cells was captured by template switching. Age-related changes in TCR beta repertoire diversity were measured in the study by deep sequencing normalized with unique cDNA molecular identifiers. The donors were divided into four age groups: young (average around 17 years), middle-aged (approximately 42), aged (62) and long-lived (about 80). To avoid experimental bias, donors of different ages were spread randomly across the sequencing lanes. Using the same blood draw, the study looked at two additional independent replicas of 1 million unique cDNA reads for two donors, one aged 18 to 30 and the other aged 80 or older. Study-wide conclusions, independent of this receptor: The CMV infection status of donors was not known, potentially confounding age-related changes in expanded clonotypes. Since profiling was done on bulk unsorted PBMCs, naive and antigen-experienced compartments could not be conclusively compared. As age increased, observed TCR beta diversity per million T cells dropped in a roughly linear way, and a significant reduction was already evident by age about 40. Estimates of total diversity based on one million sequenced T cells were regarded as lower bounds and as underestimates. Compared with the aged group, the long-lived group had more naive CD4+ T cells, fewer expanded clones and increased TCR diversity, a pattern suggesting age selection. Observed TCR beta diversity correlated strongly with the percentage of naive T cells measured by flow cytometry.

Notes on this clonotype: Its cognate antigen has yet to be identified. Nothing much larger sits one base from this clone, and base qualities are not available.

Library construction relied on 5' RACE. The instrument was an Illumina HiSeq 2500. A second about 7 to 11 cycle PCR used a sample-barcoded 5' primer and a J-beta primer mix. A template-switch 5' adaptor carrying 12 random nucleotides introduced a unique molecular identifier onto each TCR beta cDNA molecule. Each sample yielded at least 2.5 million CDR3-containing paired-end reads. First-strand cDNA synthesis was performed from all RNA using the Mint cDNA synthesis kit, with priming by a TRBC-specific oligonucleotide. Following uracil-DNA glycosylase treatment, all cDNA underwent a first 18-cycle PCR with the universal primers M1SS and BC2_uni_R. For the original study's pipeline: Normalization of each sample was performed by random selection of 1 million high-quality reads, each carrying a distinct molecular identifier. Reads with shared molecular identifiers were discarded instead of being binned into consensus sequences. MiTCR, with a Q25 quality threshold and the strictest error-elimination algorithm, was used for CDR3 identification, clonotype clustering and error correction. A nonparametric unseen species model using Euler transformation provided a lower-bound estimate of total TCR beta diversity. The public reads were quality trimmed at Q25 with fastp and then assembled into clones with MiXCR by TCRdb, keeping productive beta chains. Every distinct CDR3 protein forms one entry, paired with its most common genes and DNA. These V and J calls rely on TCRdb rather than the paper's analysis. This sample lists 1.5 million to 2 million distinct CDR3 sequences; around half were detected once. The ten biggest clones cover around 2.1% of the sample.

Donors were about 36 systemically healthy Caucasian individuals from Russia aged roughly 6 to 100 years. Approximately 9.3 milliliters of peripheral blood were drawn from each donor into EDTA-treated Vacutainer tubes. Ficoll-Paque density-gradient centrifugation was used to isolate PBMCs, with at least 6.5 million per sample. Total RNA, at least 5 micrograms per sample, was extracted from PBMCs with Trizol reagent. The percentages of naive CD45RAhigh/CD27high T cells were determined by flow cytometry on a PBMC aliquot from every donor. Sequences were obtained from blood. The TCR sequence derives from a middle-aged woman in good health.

The CDR3 reads as follows: CASSHQGLAVTYEQYF. The bases are TGTGCCAGCAGCCACCAGGGACTAGCGGTTACCTACGAGCAGTACTTC. The chain was built from TRBV4-2 and TRBJ2-7; TRBD2 lines up with 11 middle nucleotides. From cysteine to phenylalanine, the CDR3 is 16 amino acids long. CDR3 DNA only is kept here, 48 bases in frame from base 1. Trimming takes 3 bases off V and 2 bases off J; junction bases not matched to a gene: 6. CDR1 and CDR2 are drawn from the germline V gene: LGHNA, YNFKEQ.